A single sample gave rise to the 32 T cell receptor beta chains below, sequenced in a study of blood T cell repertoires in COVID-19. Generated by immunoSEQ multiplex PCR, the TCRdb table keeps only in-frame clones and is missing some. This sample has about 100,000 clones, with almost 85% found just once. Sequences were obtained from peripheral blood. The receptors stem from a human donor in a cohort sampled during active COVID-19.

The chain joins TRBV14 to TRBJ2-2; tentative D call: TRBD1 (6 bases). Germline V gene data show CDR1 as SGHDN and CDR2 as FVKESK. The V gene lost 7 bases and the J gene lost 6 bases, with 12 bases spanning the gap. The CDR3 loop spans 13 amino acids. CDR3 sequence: CASKGQRPGELFF. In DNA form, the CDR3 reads TGTGCCAGCAAAGGACAGAGACCCGGGGAGCTGTTTTTT. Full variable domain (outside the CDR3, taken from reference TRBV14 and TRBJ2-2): EAGVTQFPSHSVIEKGQTVTLRCDPISGHDNLYWYRRVMGKEIKFLLHFVKESKQDESGMPNNRFLAERTGGTYSTLKVQPAELEDSGVYFCASKGQRPGELFFGEGSRLTVL.

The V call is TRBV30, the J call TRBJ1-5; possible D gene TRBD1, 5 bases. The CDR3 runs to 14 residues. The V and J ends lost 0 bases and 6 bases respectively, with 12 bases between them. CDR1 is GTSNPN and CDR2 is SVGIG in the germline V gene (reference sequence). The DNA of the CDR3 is TGTGCCTGGAGTGTGCCGCCGGGGGGTCAGCCCCAGCATTTT. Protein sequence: CAWSVPPGGQPQHF. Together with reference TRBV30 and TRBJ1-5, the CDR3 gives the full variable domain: SQTIHQWPATLVQPVGSPLSLECTVEGTSNPNLYWYRQAAGRGLQLLFYSVGIGQISSEVPQNLSASRPQDRQFILSSKKLLLSDSGFYLCAWSVPPGGQPQHFGDGTRLSIL.

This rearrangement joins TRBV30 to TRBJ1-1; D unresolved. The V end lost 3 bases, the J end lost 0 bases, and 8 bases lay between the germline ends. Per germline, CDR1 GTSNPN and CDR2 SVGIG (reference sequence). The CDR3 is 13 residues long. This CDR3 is CAWRQQMNTEAFF. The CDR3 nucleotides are TGTGCCTGGAGGCAACAGATGAACACTGAAGCTTTCTTT.

CDR3 nucleotides: TGTGCCAGCAGTGCCATCGGGGTGGGAGGTTCCTGGTACGAGCAGTACTTC. This gives the protein CASSAIGVGGSWYEQYF. The rearrangement joins TRBV6-1 to TRBJ2-7; D perhaps matches TRBD2 (6 bases). Germline-derived CDR1 and CDR2 are MNHNS and SASEGT. This CDR3 contains 17 residues. With 4 bases removed from V and 4 bases from J, the gap between germline ends came to 23 bases.

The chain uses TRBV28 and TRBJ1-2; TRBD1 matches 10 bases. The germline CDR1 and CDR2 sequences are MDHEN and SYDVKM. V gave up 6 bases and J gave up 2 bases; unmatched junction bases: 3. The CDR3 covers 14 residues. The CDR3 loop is CASRGTGENYGYTF. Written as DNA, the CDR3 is TGTGCCAGCAGGGGGACAGGGGAGAACTATGGCTACACCTTC.

The DNA of the CDR3 is TGTGCCAGCCAACCAAGGGGGGGAGGGAAAGATACGCAGTATTTT. Protein product: CASQPRGGGKDTQYF. The gene calls are TRBV28 and TRBJ2-3; a weak D match, TRBD2 (7 bases). With 8 bases removed from V and 5 bases from J, the gap between germline ends came to 20 bases. CDR3 length: 15 residues. Germline lookup yields CDR1 MDHEN and CDR2 SYDVKM.

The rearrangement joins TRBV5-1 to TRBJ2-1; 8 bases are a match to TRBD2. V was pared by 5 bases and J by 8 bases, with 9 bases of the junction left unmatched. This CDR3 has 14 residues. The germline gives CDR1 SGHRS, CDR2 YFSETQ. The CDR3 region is CASSSGLAFHEQFF. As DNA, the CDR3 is TGCGCCAGCAGTTCCGGACTAGCTTTCCATGAGCAGTTCTTC.

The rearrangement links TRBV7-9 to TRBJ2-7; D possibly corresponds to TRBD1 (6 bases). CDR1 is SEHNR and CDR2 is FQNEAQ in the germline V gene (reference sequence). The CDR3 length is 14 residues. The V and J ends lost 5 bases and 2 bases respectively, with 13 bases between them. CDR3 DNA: TGTGCCAGCAGCCCAGGGGACACAACCTACGAGCAGTACTTC. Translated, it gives CASSPGDTTYEQYF.

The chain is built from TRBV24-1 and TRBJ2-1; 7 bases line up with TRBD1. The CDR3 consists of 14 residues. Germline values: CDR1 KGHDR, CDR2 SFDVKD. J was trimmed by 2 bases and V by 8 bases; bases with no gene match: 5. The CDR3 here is CATTRDSTYNEQFF. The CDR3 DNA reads TGTGCCACCACCCGGGACAGCACCTACAATGAGCAGTTCTTC.

CDR3 in amino acids: CASSLRTSGSETQYF. The DNA for the CDR3 is TGTGCCAGCAGCTTAAGGACTAGCGGGAGTGAGACCCAGTACTTC. The V gene is TRBV7-2, the J gene TRBJ2-5; 13 nucleotides line up with TRBD2. Unmatched junction bases numbered 2, after V lost 2 bases and J lost 5 bases. CDR3 size: 15 residues. From germline, CDR1 is SGHTA and CDR2 FQGNSA.

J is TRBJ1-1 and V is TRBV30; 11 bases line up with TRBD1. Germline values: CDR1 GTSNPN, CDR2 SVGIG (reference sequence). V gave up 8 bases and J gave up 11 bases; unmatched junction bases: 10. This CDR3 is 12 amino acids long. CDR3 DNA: TGTGCCCAAGGGACAGGGGGTTTAGGCGCTTTCTTT. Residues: CAQGTGGLGAFF.

CDR3 coding DNA: TGTGCCAGCACCGACGGGACTAGCCCCCAAGAGACCCAGTACTTC. This translates into CASTDGTSPQETQYF. The chain uses TRBV7-3 and TRBJ2-5, with 9 nucleotides matching TRBD2. Trimming removed 7 bases from V and 1 base from J; junction bases left unmatched: 7. The CDR3 has 15 residues. CDR1 and CDR2 (germline): SGHTA, FQGTGA.

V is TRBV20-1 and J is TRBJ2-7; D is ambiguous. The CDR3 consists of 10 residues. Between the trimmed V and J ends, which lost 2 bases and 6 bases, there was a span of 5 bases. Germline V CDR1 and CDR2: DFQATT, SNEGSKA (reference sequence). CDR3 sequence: CSARRVEQYF. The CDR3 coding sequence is TGCAGTGCTAGACGGGTCGAGCAGTACTTC.

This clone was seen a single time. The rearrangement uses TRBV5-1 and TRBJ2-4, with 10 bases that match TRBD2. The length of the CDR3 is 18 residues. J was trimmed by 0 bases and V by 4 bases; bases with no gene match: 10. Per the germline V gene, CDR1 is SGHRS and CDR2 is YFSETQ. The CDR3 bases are TGCGCCAGCAGCCCCAAGCGGGAGGGCCCTCTAGCCAAAAACATTCAGTACTTC. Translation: CASSPKREGPLAKNIQYF.

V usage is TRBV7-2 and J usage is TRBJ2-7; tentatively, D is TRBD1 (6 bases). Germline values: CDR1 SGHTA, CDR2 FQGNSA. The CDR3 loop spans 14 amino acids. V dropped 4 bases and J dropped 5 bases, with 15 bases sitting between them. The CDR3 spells CASSSRQDGHEQYF. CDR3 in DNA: TGTGCCAGCAGCTCCCGACAGGACGGCCACGAGCAGTACTTC.

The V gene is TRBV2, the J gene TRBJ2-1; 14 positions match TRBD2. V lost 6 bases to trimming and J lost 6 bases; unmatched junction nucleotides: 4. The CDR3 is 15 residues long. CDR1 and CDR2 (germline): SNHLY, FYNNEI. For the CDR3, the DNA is TGTGCCAGCAGGGGACTAGCGGGAGAAGTCAATGAGCAGTTCTTC. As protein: CASRGLAGEVNEQFF.

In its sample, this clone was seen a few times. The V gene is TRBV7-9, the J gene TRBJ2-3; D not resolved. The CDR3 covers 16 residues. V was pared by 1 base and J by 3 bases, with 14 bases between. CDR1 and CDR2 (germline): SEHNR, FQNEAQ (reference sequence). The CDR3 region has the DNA TGTGCCAGCAGCTTAGAGAGGTCCCCACCGACAGATACGCAGTATTTT. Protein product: CASSLERSPPTDTQYF.

The CDR3 spells CASSLRLAGEGEQYF. CDR3 nucleotides: TGTGCCAGCAGCCTTAGACTAGCGGGAGAGGGCGAGCAGTACTTC. J is TRBJ2-7 and V is TRBV3-1 (or the pseudogene TRBV3-2), with TRBD2 matching 12 bases. V dropped 4 bases and J dropped 6; count of bases not matched to a gene: 7. Germline CDR1 reads LGHDT; CDR2 reads YNNKEL (reference sequence). The CDR3 sequence is 15 residues long.

CDR3 in DNA: TGTGCCAGCAGCTCCGGCCGATGGCGGGAGGGACACAATGAGCAGTTCTTC. The encoded protein is CASSSGRWREGHNEQFF. The gene calls are TRBV5-4 and TRBJ2-1; 9 positions match TRBD2. In germline, CDR1 is SGHNT, CDR2 YYREEE (reference sequence). The CDR3 has 17 residues. Losses at the gene ends were 3 bases for V and 5 bases for J; bases not matched to a gene: 12.

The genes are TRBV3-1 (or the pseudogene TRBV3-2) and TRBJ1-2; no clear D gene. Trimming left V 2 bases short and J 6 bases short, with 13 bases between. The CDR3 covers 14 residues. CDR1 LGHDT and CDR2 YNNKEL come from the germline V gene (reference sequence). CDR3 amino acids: CASSQRVANDGYTF. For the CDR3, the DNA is TGTGCCAGCAGCCAACGTGTCGCGAACGATGGCTACACCTTC.

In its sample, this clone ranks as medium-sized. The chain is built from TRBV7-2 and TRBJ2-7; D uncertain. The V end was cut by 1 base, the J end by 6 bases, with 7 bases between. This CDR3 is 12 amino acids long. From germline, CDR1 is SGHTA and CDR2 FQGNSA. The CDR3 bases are TGTGCCAGCAGCTTAGGTACTGGCGAGCAGTACGTC. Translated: CASSLGTGEQYV.

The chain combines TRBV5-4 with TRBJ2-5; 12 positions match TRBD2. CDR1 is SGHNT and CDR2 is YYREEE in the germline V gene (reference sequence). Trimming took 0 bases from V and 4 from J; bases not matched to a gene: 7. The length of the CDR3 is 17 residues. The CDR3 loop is CASSLGVLAGGGETQYF. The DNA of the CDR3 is TGTGCCAGCAGCTTGGGGGTACTAGCGGGAGGTGGAGAGACCCAGTACTTC.

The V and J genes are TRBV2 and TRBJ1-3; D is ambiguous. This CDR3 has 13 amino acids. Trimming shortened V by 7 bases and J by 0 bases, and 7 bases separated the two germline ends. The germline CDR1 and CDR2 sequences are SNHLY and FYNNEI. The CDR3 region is CASKEFSGNTIYF. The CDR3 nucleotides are TGTGCCAGCAAGGAGTTCTCTGGAAACACCATATATTTT.

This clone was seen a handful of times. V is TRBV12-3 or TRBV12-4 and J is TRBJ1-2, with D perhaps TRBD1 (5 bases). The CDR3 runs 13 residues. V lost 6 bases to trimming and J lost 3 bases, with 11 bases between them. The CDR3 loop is CASSPGKHYGYTF. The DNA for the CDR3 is TGTGCCAGCAGCCCAGGGAAGCACTATGGCTACACCTTC.

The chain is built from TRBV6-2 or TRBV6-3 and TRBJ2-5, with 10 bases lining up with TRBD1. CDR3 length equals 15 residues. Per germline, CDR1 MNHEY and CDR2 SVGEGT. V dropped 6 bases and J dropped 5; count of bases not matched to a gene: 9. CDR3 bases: TGTGCCAGCAGCCGGCGCGGGGACAGGGGCGAGACCCAGTACTTC. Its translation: CASSRRGDRGETQYF.

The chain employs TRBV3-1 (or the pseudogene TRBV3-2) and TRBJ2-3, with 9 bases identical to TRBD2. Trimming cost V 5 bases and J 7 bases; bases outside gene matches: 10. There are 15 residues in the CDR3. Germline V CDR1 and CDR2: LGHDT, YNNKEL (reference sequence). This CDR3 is CASSFTSGPRNTQYF. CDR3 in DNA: TGTGCCAGCAGCTTCACTAGCGGGCCCAGAAATACGCAGTATTTT.

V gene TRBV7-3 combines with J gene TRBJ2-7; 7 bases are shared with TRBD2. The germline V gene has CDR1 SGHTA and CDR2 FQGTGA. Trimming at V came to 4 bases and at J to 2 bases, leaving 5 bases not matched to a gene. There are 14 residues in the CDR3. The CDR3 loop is CASSSTGGPYEQYF. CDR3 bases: TGTGCCAGCAGCTCCACGGGAGGCCCCTACGAGCAGTACTTC.

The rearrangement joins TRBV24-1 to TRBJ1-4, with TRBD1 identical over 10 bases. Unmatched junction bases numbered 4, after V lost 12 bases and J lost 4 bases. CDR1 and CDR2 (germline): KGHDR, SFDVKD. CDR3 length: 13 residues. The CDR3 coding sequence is TGTGCCCGGCGGGACAGGGGTAATGAAAAACTGTTTTTT. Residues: CARRDRGNEKLFF.

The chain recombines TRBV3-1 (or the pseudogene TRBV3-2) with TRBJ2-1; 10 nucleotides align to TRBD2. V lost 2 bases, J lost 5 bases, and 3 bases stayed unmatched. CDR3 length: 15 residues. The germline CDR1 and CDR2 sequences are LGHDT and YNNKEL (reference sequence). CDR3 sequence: CASSQTSGANNEQFF. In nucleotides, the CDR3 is TGTGCCAGCAGCCAAACTAGCGGGGCCAACAATGAGCAGTTCTTC.

The CDR3 protein is CASSSLAGRGWDTQYF. In nucleotides, the CDR3 is TGTGCCAGCAGTTCACTCGCGGGGCGGGGGTGGGATACGCAGTATTTT. This sequence joins TRBV27 and TRBJ2-3; 7 bases agree with TRBD2. V lost 4 bases to trimming and J lost 6 bases; unmatched junction nucleotides: 13. CDR3 length: 16 residues. CDR1 is MNHEY, CDR2 SMNVEV, per germline (reference sequence).

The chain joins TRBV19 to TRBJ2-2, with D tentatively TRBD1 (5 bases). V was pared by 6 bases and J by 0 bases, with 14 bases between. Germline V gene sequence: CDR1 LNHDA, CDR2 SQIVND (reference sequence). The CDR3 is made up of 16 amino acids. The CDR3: CASRSRIGANTGELFF. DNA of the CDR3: TGTGCCAGTAGATCCCGTATAGGGGCGAACACCGGGGAGCTGTTTTTT.

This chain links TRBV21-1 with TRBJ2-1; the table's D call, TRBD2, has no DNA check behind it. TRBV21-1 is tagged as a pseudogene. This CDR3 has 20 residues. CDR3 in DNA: TGTGCCAGCAGCAACTCGGGAGATGCGCGGCCCGTAGGTTCCTACAATGAGCAGTTCTTC. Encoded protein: CASSNSGDARPVGSYNEQFF.